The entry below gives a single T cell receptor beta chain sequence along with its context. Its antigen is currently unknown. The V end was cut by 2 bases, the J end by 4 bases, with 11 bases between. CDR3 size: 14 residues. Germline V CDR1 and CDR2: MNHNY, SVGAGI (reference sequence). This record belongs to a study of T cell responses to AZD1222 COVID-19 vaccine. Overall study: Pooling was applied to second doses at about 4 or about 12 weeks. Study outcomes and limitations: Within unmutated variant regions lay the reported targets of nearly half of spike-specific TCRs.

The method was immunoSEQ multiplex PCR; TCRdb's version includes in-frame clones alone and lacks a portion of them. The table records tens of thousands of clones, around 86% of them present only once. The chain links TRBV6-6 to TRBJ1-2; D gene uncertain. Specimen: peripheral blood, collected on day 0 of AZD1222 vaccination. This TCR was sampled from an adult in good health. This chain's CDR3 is CASSYDPKGYGYTF. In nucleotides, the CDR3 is TGTGCCAGCAGTTACGACCCCAAAGGCTATGGCTACACCTTC.